The 28 T cell receptor beta chains listed next were all sequenced from one sample in a study of post-analysis software for immune sequencing data. Incorporated into the TCR beta cDNA libraries were unique molecular identifiers, which served to reduce PCR and sequencing biases. Via MiXCR, TCRdb re-called the PCR reads, giving one row per CDR3 protein. The table lists some 890,000 distinct CDR3 sequences, 53% of them singletons. No antigen has been identified for these receptors. The study, taken as a whole, reports: Four or five TRBV segments were more frequent in patients than controls; TRBV5-6, TRBV5-1 and TRBV20-1 belonged to this group.

The source material was blood. The origin of the receptors is a girl aged 10 to 17 with multiple sclerosis.

This sequence joins TRBV5-1 and TRBJ2-1, with D possibly matching TRBD2 (7 bases). The germline V gene has CDR1 SGHRS and CDR2 YFSETQ. The CDR3 is 16 amino acids. V lost 3 bases and J 4 bases, leaving 17 bases between the germline ends. CDR3 protein: CASSSLSRGPYNEQFF. As DNA, the CDR3 is TGCGCCAGCAGCTCCCTCTCGCGGGGGCCTTACAATGAGCAGTTCTTC.

This chain joins TRBV15 and TRBJ2-7; D gene unclear. V was clipped by 11 bases and J by 0 bases, with 14 bases between them. The CDR3 sequence is 13 residues long. Germline V gives CDR1 LNHNV, CDR2 YYDKDF (reference sequence). The CDR3 sequence is CAASGGVSYEQYF. CDR3 DNA: TGTGCCGCCTCAGGTGGAGTCTCCTACGAGCAGTACTTC. Supplemented by reference TRBV15 and TRBJ2-7, the full variable domain reads DAMVIQNPRYQVTQFGKPVTLSCSQTLNHNVMYWYQQKSSQAPKLLFHYYDKDFNNEADTPDNFQSRRPNTSFCFLDIRSPGLGDTAMYLCAASGGVSYEQYFGPGTRLTVT.

This sequence joins TRBV3-1 and TRBJ2-4; D is undetermined. Gene TRBJ2-7 matches the end of the DNA better, so the J call may be wrong. Germline V gene sequence: CDR1 LGHDT, CDR2 YNNKEL (reference sequence). The CDR3 sequence is 14 residues long. The CDR3 sequence is CASSQGPTNYEQYF. In DNA form, the CDR3 reads TGTGCCAGCAGCCAAGGTCCGACCAACTACGAGCAGTACTTC.

This chain joins TRBV21-1 and TRBJ2-4; the table names TRBD2, a call not compared with the DNA. TRBV21-1 is marked as a pseudogene. The CDR3 runs to 13 residues. CDR3 in DNA: TGTGCCAGCAGCAACGGGAGGGGAAACATTCAGTACTTC. Protein product: CASSNGRGNIQYF.

The chain employs TRBV10-2 and TRBJ2-5; 8 bases fit TRBD1. The assigned J gene may be wrong: the sequence end matches TRBJ2-7 better. The CDR3 spans 16 residues. CDR1 WSHSY and CDR2 SAAADI come from the germline V gene. The CDR3 is CASSPQGDSRNYEQYF. In DNA form, the CDR3 reads TGCGCCAGCAGTCCACAGGGGGACAGCCGTAACTACGAGCAGTACTTC.

This clonotype was seen a few times. V gene TRBV7-6 combines with J gene TRBJ2-7, with a weak D call TRBD2 (6 bases). The CDR3 sequence is 18 residues long. V was cut by 5 bases and J by 2 bases, with 25 bases left in between. Germline-derived CDR1 and CDR2 are SGHVS and FNYEAQ. The CDR3 loop is CASSRVRAGGASAYEQYF. The CDR3 DNA is TGTGCCAGCAGCCGAGTCAGGGCTGGAGGGGCCTCAGCCTACGAGCAGTACTTC. The entire variable domain, with the rest obtained from reference TRBV7-6 and TRBJ2-7, is as follows: GAGVSQSPRYKVTKRGQDVALRCDPISGHVSLYWYRQALGQGPEFLTYFNYEAQQDKSGLPNDRFSAERPEGSISTLTIQRTEQRDSAMYRCASSRVRAGGASAYEQYFGPGTRLTVT.

This chain uses TRBV2 with TRBJ2-4, with no clear D. The CDR3 consists of 11 residues. The V end was cut by 3 bases, the J end by 6 bases, with 3 bases between. Germline V gene data show CDR1 as SNHLY and CDR2 as FYNNEI. This chain's CDR3 is CASSEANIQYF. CDR3 sequence (DNA): TGTGCCAGCAGTGAGGCAAACATTCAGTACTTC.

V is TRBV20-1 and J is TRBJ1-2; 9 nucleotides match TRBD1. J lost 2 bases, V lost 1 base, and 8 bases had no gene match. The germline CDR1 and CDR2 sequences are DFQATT and SNEGSKA (reference sequence). The CDR3 is 16 amino acids. The CDR3 protein is CSARVVWGQGNYGYTF. The CDR3 DNA sequence: TGCAGTGCTAGAGTGGTTTGGGGACAGGGAAACTATGGCTACACCTTC.

The V call is TRBV5-1, the J call TRBJ2-3, with 12 bases that match TRBD2. Looked up from germline, CDR1 is SGHRS and CDR2 is YFSETQ. The CDR3 runs 20 residues. V trimming: 2 bases; J trimming: 4 bases; junction bases outside the gene matches: 17. The CDR3 DNA reads as TGCGCCAGCAGCTTCGGACTAGCGGGGACCCCTCGCCAGATACCAGATACGCAGTATTTT. It is translated as CASSFGLAGTPRQIPDTQYF.

V usage is TRBV10-1 and J usage is TRBJ2-5; weak D call: TRBD1 (6 bases). The DNA matches TRBJ2-7 better at its end, which makes the J call doubtful. This CDR3 comprises 14 residues. CDR1 and CDR2 (germline): WNHNN, SYGVQD (reference sequence). CDR3 loop: CASSEYVSGVEQYF. DNA for the CDR3: TGCGCCAGCAGTGAGTACGTTTCAGGGGTCGAGCAGTACTTC.

Regarding this clonotype: The CDR3 does not end in the conserved phenylalanine or tryptophan, so this is likely a read error. The limits of the CDR3 on the DNA are not certain, so only TCRdb's listed CDR3 is given. The chain couples TRBV2 to TRBJ2-5; TRBD1 was called by the table and not checked on the DNA. The CDR3 length is 12 residues, termini included. Germline loops: CDR1 SNHLY, CDR2 FYNNEI. The CDR3 region is CASSENCLWKYL.

The V gene is TRBV5-6, the J gene TRBJ1-5, with D maybe TRBD1 (6 bases). The V gene's germline CDR1 is SGHDT and CDR2 YYEEEE. V lost 0 bases and J 11 bases, leaving 18 bases between the germline ends. This CDR3 region has 15 residues. The CDR3 region has the DNA TGTGCCAGCAGCTTGGCCAGGGGCGGAAAAAAGTCCCAGCATTTT. Translated: CASSLARGGKKSQHF.

This clonotype was found once. The chain employs TRBV12-3 or TRBV12-4 and TRBJ1-5; TRBD1 matches at 8 bases. J was trimmed by 6 bases and V by 6 bases; bases with no gene match: 7. The CDR3 is made up of 14 amino acids. The CDR3 DNA follows: TGTGCCAGCAGCCTGGACAGGGATGGTCAGCCCCAGCATTTT. This encodes CASSLDRDGQPQHF.

This clonotype was counted a single time. This chain links TRBV29-1 with TRBJ2-3; a weak D match, TRBD2 (5 bases). V lost 4 bases, J lost 3 bases, and 17 bases lay in between. This CDR3 contains 15 residues. The germline V gene has CDR1 SQVTM and CDR2 ANQGSEA. CDR3 sequence reads: CSVVGGFGTTDTQYF. The CDR3 DNA sequence: TGCAGCGTTGTAGGAGGTTTCGGCACAACAGATACGCAGTATTTT.

The rearrangement links TRBV29-1 to TRBJ2-1; 8 bases are shared with TRBD2. This CDR3 has 15 amino acids. The germline CDR1 and CDR2 sequences are SQVTM and ANQGSEA. With V trimmed by 7 bases and J by 7 bases, 15 bases remained unmatched. CDR3 DNA sequence: TGCAGCGCCCAACCGGGAGGGGTCCTTTGGAATGAGCAGTTCTTC. This sequence encodes CSAQPGGVLWNEQFF.

The J gene is TRBJ2-5, the V gene TRBV12-3 or TRBV12-4; TRBD1 is a possible D gene (6 bases). The CDR3 is 13 amino acids. V was cut by 6 bases and J by 4 bases, with 12 bases left in between. The CDR3 is CASRRQVGETQYF. The CDR3 nucleotides are TGTGCCAGCAGGCGACAGGTTGGAGAGACCCAGTACTTC.

The chain links TRBV20-1 to TRBJ2-7; TRBD2 matches 9 bases. After removal of 5 bases from V and 13 bases from J, the junction contained 15 bases not matched to a gene. Germline V gene data show CDR1 as DFQATT and CDR2 as SNEGSKA (reference sequence). This CDR3 comprises 13 residues. CDR3 bases: TGCAGTGCTCCTAGCGGGGTATTGGGAGCAGTATACTTC. Its translation is CSAPSGVLGAVYF.

The chain has TRBV6-5 and TRBJ2-1, with D maybe TRBD1 (6 bases). The CDR3 is made up of 13 amino acids. Trimming shortened V by 5 bases and J by 8 bases, and 13 bases separated the two germline ends. Germline CDR1 and CDR2: MNHEY and SVGAGI. CDR3 in DNA: TGTGCCAGCAGTACTCGTGGGGGCTATGAGCAGTTCTTC. This gives the protein CASSTRGGYEQFF.

V gene TRBV9 combines with J gene TRBJ1-1; no clear D. CDR3 length: 13 residues. In germline, CDR1 is SGDLS, CDR2 YYNGEE. V lost 2 bases and J lost 3, with 8 bases in between. CDR3 in DNA: TGTGCCAGCAGCGTTAGCGGCGACACTGAAGCTTTCTTT. This sequence encodes CASSVSGDTEAFF.

This clonotype has only a few counts. The chain recombines TRBV5-1 with TRBJ1-1, with D maybe TRBD1 (6 bases). Germline CDR1 is SGHRS and CDR2 is YFSETQ. Trimming removed 2 bases from V and 0 bases from J, with 11 bases in between. The CDR3 sequence is 15 residues long. CDR3 sequence: CASSFGGQLNTEAFF. The CDR3 bases are TGCGCCAGCAGCTTCGGGGGCCAGTTGAACACTGAAGCTTTCTTT.

The chain has TRBV12-3 or TRBV12-4 and TRBJ1-4; no clear D gene. Trimming took off 5 bases at V and 5 bases at J, with 15 bases between the two ends. The CDR3 contains 15 residues. The CDR3 region has the DNA TGTGCCAGCAGTCCGGACCCGGTGAGGAATGAAAAACTGTTTTTT. It translates to CASSPDPVRNEKLFF.

This clonotype was picked up a small number of times. V is TRBV5-1 and J is TRBJ2-1; D gene uncertain. The ends were cut back, 0 bases at V and 9 bases at J, with 7 bases in the middle. Germline V CDR1 and CDR2: SGHRS, YFSETQ. The CDR3 contains 12 residues. CDR3 protein: CASSLVAREQFF. CDR3 DNA sequence: TGCGCCAGCAGCTTGGTAGCACGTGAGCAGTTCTTC.

This clonotype was counted only a few times. The V gene is TRBV5-1, the J gene TRBJ2-7; D possibly corresponds to TRBD2 (6 bases). Germline-derived CDR1 and CDR2 are SGHRS and YFSETQ. The CDR3 extends over 15 amino acids. V dropped 1 base and J dropped 3 bases, with 14 bases sitting between them. CDR3 nucleotides: TGCGCCAGCAGCTTGTTCGGCGGGATGGTCTACGAGCAGTACTTC. It encodes CASSLFGGMVYEQYF.

This clonotype came up a few times. The rearrangement links TRBV7-2 to TRBJ1-4; tentatively, D is TRBD1 (6 bases). In germline, CDR1 is SGHTA, CDR2 FQGNSA. This CDR3 has 16 residues. V was clipped by 3 bases and J by 2 bases, with 13 bases between them. The DNA for the CDR3 is TGTGCCAGCAGCTTTGGGCAGGGGCTGACTAATGAAAAACTGTTTTTT. Translated: CASSFGQGLTNEKLFF. The full variable domain, rest sourced from reference TRBV7-2 and TRBJ1-4, is GAGVSQSPSNKVTEKGKDVELRCDPISGHTALYWYRQSLGQGLEFLIYFQGNSAPDKSGLPSDRFSAERTGGSVSTLTIQRTQQEDSAVYLCASSFGQGLTNEKLFFGSGTQLSVL.

The chain employs TRBV29-1 and TRBJ2-5, with a tentative D call TRBD2 (6 bases). The CDR3 extends over 12 amino acids. The V gene's germline CDR1 is SQVTM and CDR2 ANQGSEA. V was trimmed by 4 bases and J by 4 bases, leaving 10 bases between them. CDR3 residues: CSVGVGGETQYF. CDR3 nucleotides: TGCAGCGTTGGTGTGGGGGGAGAGACCCAGTACTTC.

The chain joins TRBV20-1 to TRBJ1-1; TRBD1 might be the D (5 bases). Trimming pared 0 bases from V and 3 bases from J, leaving 11 bases between. The CDR3 is 14 residues long. The germline V gene has CDR1 DFQATT and CDR2 SNEGSKA (reference sequence). CDR3 in amino acids: CSARDPSGYTEAFF. In DNA, the CDR3 is TGCAGTGCTAGAGATCCGTCAGGGTACACTGAAGCTTTCTTT.

This clonotype was seen only a few times. The chain links TRBV27 to TRBJ2-7, with 13 nucleotides matching TRBD2. CDR1 is MNHEY, CDR2 SMNVEV, per germline (reference sequence). The V and J ends lost 6 bases and 6 bases, in that order; junction bases with no gene match: 11. This CDR3 contains 16 residues. The CDR3: CASRGLAGVWVGEQYF. For the CDR3, the DNA is TGTGCCAGCAGAGGACTAGCGGGAGTTTGGGTTGGCGAGCAGTACTTC.

This clonotype was recorded a few times. The genes are TRBV29-1 and TRBJ2-1; D not resolved. Germline V lookup: CDR1 SQVTM, CDR2 ANQGSEA. Trimming left V 4 bases short and J 0 bases short, with 7 bases between. CDR3 length: 13 residues. The CDR3 reads CSVAVPSYNEQFF. The CDR3, as DNA: TGCAGCGTTGCAGTCCCCTCCTACAATGAGCAGTTCTTC.